A selection of T cell receptor beta chains follows, all from one sample in a study of cytomegalovirus exposure and HLA in healthy donors. Method: immunoSEQ multiplex PCR; TCRdb's copy keeps in-frame clones and lacks some. The sample consists of some 120,000 clones, around 83% of them appearing once. The sequencing sample was made of PBMCs. The receptor source for this set is a man aged 25-40 years in good health and CMV-seropositive. The CDR3 runs from the conserved cysteine through the conserved F or W. Clone size is shown for a subset of rows, as once, few, many or a class of expanded clone.

cdr3_length	v_call	j_call	clone_size	cdr3_aa
13	TRBV5-1	TRBJ2-1	-	CASRRLGSDEQFF
15	TRBV28	TRBJ1-2	-	CASSSLIQGPYGYTF
16	TRBV6-5	TRBJ2-3	-	CASSSPRRDYTDTQYF
9	TRBV20-1	TRBJ1-2	-	CSATGQEDF
15	TRBV6-1	TRBJ1-3	-	CASSDRDRGGNTIYF
16	TRBV9	TRBJ1-3	-	CASSAGQASSGNTIYF
14	TRBV10-3	TRBJ1-2	-	CAISEARGRDGYTF
13	TRBV5-6	TRBJ1-1	-	CASSLGLGTEAFF
14	TRBV6-6	TRBJ1-2	-	CASRTGDGSYGYTF
17	TRBV5-1	TRBJ2-1	-	CASSPRSRDRGIWEQFF
17	TRBV10-1	TRBJ2-7	-	CASSAEGAPASPYEQYF
13	TRBV5-1	-	once	CASSLVDIYEQYF
15	TRBV6-5	TRBJ1-3	-	CASRTGEGSGDTIYF
16	TRBV5-1	TRBJ1-3	few	CASSSRGSYSGNTIYF
15	TRBV5-8	TRBJ2-2	-	CASRGWTGGDGELFF
18	TRBV9	TRBJ1-1	-	CASSDQFLNRGMRIEAFF
15	TRBV7-8	TRBJ2-1	-	CASSLGSAVEREQFF
13	TRBV7-7	TRBJ1-5	-	CASSVSFNQPQHF
15	TRBV15	TRBJ1-1	-	CATSSLDRAYTEAFF
13	TRBV6-5	TRBJ1-5	-	CASRTQGDQPQHF
14	TRBV5-1	TRBJ1-1	few	CASSLDRVNTEAFF
16	TRBV4-1	TRBJ1-1	-	CASSHGTGGLITEAFF